This TCR beta chain was recorded in a study of PD-L1 blockade in urothelial cancer. Looking at the study overall: Blood underwent analysis 3 weeks (second dose) and 6 weeks after treatment began.

CDR1 and CDR2 from the germline V gene are GTSNPN and SVGIG (reference sequence). CDR3 length equals 13 residues. The V end lost 2 bases, the J end lost 0 bases, and 6 bases lay between the germline ends. The protocol was immunoSEQ multiplex PCR, while the TCRdb copy is restricted to in-frame clones and leaves out a portion. The sample includes some 30,000 clones, 70% to 90% of them seen just once. This TCR derives from a man aged 50 or older with urothelial cancer. The specimen was PBMCs, collected around atezolizumab (anti-PD-L1) treatment. The rearrangement uses TRBV30 and TRBJ2-3; D not resolved. CDR3 residues: CAWSLGSTDTQYF. In DNA form, the CDR3 reads TGTGCCTGGAGTCTTGGCAGCACAGATACGCAGTATTTT.